Each of the 29 T cell receptor beta chains below was sequenced from the same sample in a study of CD4 T cells in relation to SARS-CoV-2 and coronaviruses (dated by TCRdb to about 2021). The library was prepared using the immunoSEQ multiplex PCR assay. TCRdb re-hosts the immuneACCESS table, in-frame sequences only. Its copies lack some clones; in the studies checked, an unresolved V gene accounts for under half of them, and the cause for the rest is not known. This sample is represented by around 41,000 clones; 84% of them were singletons. The leading ten clones occupy 0.95% to 1.5% of the sample. These receptors are not linked to any known antigen. The material sequenced was naive CD4+ T cells from PBMCs, cultured in vitro. The cell subset or site label of this sample denotes: naive CD4+ T cells isolated by negative enrichment. Receptors were obtained from an adult with COVID-19.

The rearrangement joins TRBV2 to TRBJ2-3, with TRBD1 identical over 8 bases. CDR3 length equals 14 residues. Looked up from germline, CDR1 is SNHLY and CDR2 is FYNNEI. CDR3 in DNA: TGTGCGGATCGTGGGGGACAGGTAACAGATACGCAGTATTTT. Encoded protein: CADRGGQVTDTQYF. Complete variable domain (other parts from reference TRBV2 and TRBJ2-3): EPEVTQTPSHQVTQMGQEVILRCVPISNHLYFYWYRQILGQKVEFLVSFYNNEISEKSEIFDDQFSVERPDGSNFTLKIRSTKLEDSAMYFCADRGGQVTDTQYFGPGTRLTVL.

The rearrangement uses TRBV27 and TRBJ2-1; 13 positions match TRBD2. J lost 3 bases, V lost 5 bases, and 7 bases had no gene match. The CDR3 extends over 17 amino acids. Germline V gives CDR1 MNHEY, CDR2 SMNVEV (reference sequence). The CDR3 DNA reads TGTGCCAGCAGTGTTCCGGGACTAGCGGGACTCTACAATGAGCAGTTCTTC. Translation: CASSVPGLAGLYNEQFF.

This chain uses TRBV19 with TRBJ1-6; 9 bases align to TRBD1. Germline V gives CDR1 LNHDA, CDR2 SQIVND (reference sequence). This CDR3 is built from 13 residues. J gave up 7 bases and V 9 bases, and 4 bases lay outside the gene matches. The CDR3 spells CASKDRGNSPLHF. Here the CDR3 DNA reads TGTGCCAGCAAAGACAGGGGGAATTCACCCCTCCACTTT.

The CDR3 DNA reads as TGCACCAGCAGCCCGCCCGGACTAGCGGGAGATGAGCATAGCACAGATACGCAGTATTTT. It codes for CTSSPPGLAGDEHSTDTQYF. This sequence joins TRBV1 and TRBJ2-3; TRBD2, the table's D call, lacks a check against the DNA. TRBV1 is a pseudogene locus. This CDR3 region has 20 residues.

V gene TRBV2 combines with J gene TRBJ2-7; 8 nucleotides match TRBD2. The CDR3 runs 13 residues. Germline CDR1 reads SNHLY; CDR2 reads FYNNEI. V was pared by 6 bases and J by 4 bases, with 5 bases of the junction left unmatched. The CDR3 here is CASRGLAGYEQYF. CDR3 nucleotides: TGTGCCAGCAGAGGACTAGCCGGGTACGAGCAGTACTTC.

The chain couples TRBV15 to TRBJ2-3; TRBD1 matches at 10 bases. From germline, CDR1 is LNHNV and CDR2 YYDKDF (reference sequence). The CDR3 has 16 amino acids. V shed 4 bases, J shed 2 bases, and the junction held 6 bases outside the gene matches. CDR3 residues: CATSTLDRGHTDTQYF. CDR3 DNA sequence: TGTGCCACCAGCACACTAGACAGGGGGCACACAGATACGCAGTATTTT.

Written as DNA, the CDR3 is TGTGCCAGCTCACACGAGTTTCGGGGGGAAAAACTGTTTTTT. Translating gives CASSHEFRGEKLFF. The chain employs TRBV18 and TRBJ1-4, with TRBD1 as a possible D gene (5 bases). Per the germline V gene, CDR1 is KGHSH and CDR2 is LQKENI. This CDR3 is built from 14 residues. V dropped 4 bases and J dropped 8 bases, with 14 bases sitting between them.

The rearrangement links TRBV3-1 (or the pseudogene TRBV3-2) to TRBJ2-2; TRBD2 agrees at 8 bases. Germline V gene sequence: CDR1 LGHDT, CDR2 YNNKEL (reference sequence). This CDR3 spans 15 amino acids. The ends lost 5 bases at V and 6 bases at J; junction bases unmatched: 8. DNA of the CDR3: TGTGCCAGCAGCAAACGGGGACTAGGGTCCGGGGAGCTGTTTTTT. Translation: CASSKRGLGSGELFF.

This clone was counted a few times. This chain uses TRBV18 with TRBJ1-5, with a possible D match to TRBD1 (5 bases). Deletions cut 2 bases from V and 3 bases from J, with 8 bases between. Germline V CDR1 and CDR2: KGHSH, LQKENI. This CDR3 is 14 amino acids long. The CDR3 nucleotides are TGTGCCAGCTCACCATTGACAGCCAATCAGCCCCAGCATTTT. The encoded protein is CASSPLTANQPQHF.

The rearrangement joins TRBV11-2 to TRBJ1-1; D is unresolved. Looked up from germline, CDR1 is SGHAT and CDR2 is FQNNGV. Trimming removed 5 bases at V and 8 bases at J, with 15 bases between. The CDR3 is 13 amino acids. For the CDR3, the DNA is TGTGCCAGCAGCCATTCCACTATCGGGGAAGCTTTCTTT. It codes for CASSHSTIGEAFF.

The rearrangement uses TRBV6-5 and TRBJ2-7; D ambiguous. The CDR3 has 12 amino acids. Per the germline V gene, CDR1 is MNHEY and CDR2 is SVGAGI. Trimming cost V 1 base and J 7 bases, with 8 bases left between them. CDR3 DNA sequence: TGTGCCAGCAGTTACTTAAACCGGGAGCAGTACTTC. It specifies CASSYLNREQYF.

The V and J genes are TRBV18 and TRBJ2-3; 10 positions agree with TRBD2. Germline CDR1 is KGHSH and CDR2 is LQKENI. The CDR3 has 16 residues. V shed 5 bases and J 1 base; nucleotides not matched to a gene: 6. The CDR3, as DNA: TGTGCCAGCTCAATACTAGCGGGAACGGGCACAGATACGCAGTATTTT. As protein: CASSILAGTGTDTQYF.

This clone has a handful of counts. The genes are TRBV5-6 and TRBJ1-1, with TRBD1 as a possible D gene (6 bases). The CDR3 is made up of 14 amino acids. V lost 3 bases, J lost 4 bases, and 13 bases lay in between. Germline V gene sequence: CDR1 SGHDT, CDR2 YYEEEE. The chain's CDR3 is CASSWTVFGTEAFF. Written as DNA, the CDR3 is TGTGCCAGCAGCTGGACAGTTTTTGGCACTGAAGCTTTCTTT.

V is TRBV6-5 and J is TRBJ2-2, with TRBD2 matching over 10 bases. This CDR3 region has 15 residues. CDR1 is MNHEY, CDR2 SVGAGI, per germline. Trimming at V came to 11 bases and at J to 4 bases, leaving 10 bases not matched to a gene. CDR3 nucleotide sequence: TGTGCCGGAAGAGCGGGAGGGCCTGGCACCGGGGAGCTGTTTTTT. It codes for CAGRAGGPGTGELFF.

The chain has TRBV24-1 and TRBJ2-5; no clear D gene. The CDR3 is 11 amino acids. Trimming shortened V by 4 bases and J by 5 bases, and 4 bases separated the two germline ends. CDR1 is KGHDR and CDR2 is SFDVKD in the germline V gene. Here the CDR3 DNA reads TGTGCCACCAGTGAGGCGGAGACCCAGTACTTC. Its protein is CATSEAETQYF.

The chain is built from TRBV5-5 and TRBJ1-5; no firm D call. This CDR3 is 13 amino acids long. Per germline, CDR1 SGHKS and CDR2 YYEKEE (reference sequence). The germline V and J ends were trimmed by 1 base and 1 base, with 3 bases remaining between them. The CDR3 region is CASSLWSNQPQHF. For the CDR3, the DNA is TGTGCCAGCAGCTTGTGGAGCAATCAGCCCCAGCATTTT.

The chain has TRBV10-1 and TRBJ2-7; unclear D gene. Germline CDR1 is WNHNN and CDR2 is SYGVQD (reference sequence). This CDR3 region has 12 residues. V dropped 3 bases and J dropped 3 bases, with 6 bases sitting between them. In DNA form, the CDR3 reads TGCGCCAGCAGTGATTTGCGCTACGAGCAGTACTTC. Amino acid sequence: CASSDLRYEQYF.

The chain is built from TRBV5-4 and TRBJ2-1, with 7 bases fitting TRBD1. Germline V lookup: CDR1 SGHNT, CDR2 YYREEE (reference sequence). With V trimmed by 3 bases and J by 0 bases, 3 bases remained unmatched. The CDR3 consists of 15 residues. CDR3 sequence reads: CASSSWTGSYNEQFF. In nucleotides, the CDR3 is TGTGCCAGCAGCTCCTGGACAGGCTCCTACAATGAGCAGTTCTTC.

This rearrangement joins TRBV7-3 to TRBJ2-1; TRBD2 agrees at 10 bases. This CDR3 region has 18 residues. V was clipped by 5 bases and J by 5 bases; unmatched bases: 15. Germline V CDR1 and CDR2: SGHTA, FQGTGA. The DNA of the CDR3 is TGTGCCAGCAGCGGGAATATTGGGAGGACTAGCGGTGACAATGAGCAGTTCTTC. Its protein product is CASSGNIGRTSGDNEQFF.

The count of this clone is one. This chain uses TRBV5-1 with TRBJ2-4; 10 bases are a match to TRBD2. The length of the CDR3 is 16 residues. Germline V gene sequence: CDR1 SGHRS, CDR2 YFSETQ. J lost 3 bases, V lost 4 bases, and 7 bases had no gene match. The CDR3 DNA follows: TGCGCCAGCAGCGCTAGCGGGAGTCGGGGCAAAAACATTCAGTACTTC. It translates to CASSASGSRGKNIQYF.

This rearrangement joins TRBV28 to TRBJ2-7; no clear D. V was cut by 5 bases and J by 3 bases, with 20 bases left in between. The CDR3 totals 16 residues. Germline CDR1 and CDR2: MDHEN and SYDVKM. The DNA of the CDR3 is TGTGCCAGCAGTCCGTTGGGTGGGAAGGGATTCTACGAGCAGTACTTC. Translated: CASSPLGGKGFYEQYF.

CDR3 amino acids: CASAPGGFNEKLFF. CDR3 nucleotide sequence: TGTGCCAGCGCACCAGGGGGATTTAATGAAAAACTGTTTTTT. The V and J genes are TRBV5-5 and TRBJ1-4; 7 bases are shared with TRBD1. Germline CDR1 SGHKS, CDR2 YYEKEE (reference sequence). Unmatched junction bases numbered 7, after V lost 7 bases and J lost 4 bases. The CDR3 contains 14 residues.

This chain connects TRBV2 to TRBJ1-2; 9 bases match TRBD1. This CDR3 is 16 amino acids long. Trimming cost V 6 bases and J 4 bases; bases outside gene matches: 12. Per the germline V gene, CDR1 is SNHLY and CDR2 is FYNNEI. The CDR3 DNA reads TGTGCCAGCAGCGAAATACCGGGGACAGGGACCTATGGCTACACCTTC. Its translation: CASSEIPGTGTYGYTF.

This clone was seen only once. The chain recombines TRBV19 with TRBJ2-3; D perhaps matches TRBD2 (5 bases). In germline, CDR1 is LNHDA, CDR2 SQIVND (reference sequence). This CDR3 is 16 amino acids long. V gave up 3 bases and J gave up 2 bases, with 15 bases separating them. The CDR3 sequence: CASSISSLAPTDTQYF. In DNA form, the CDR3 reads TGTGCCAGTAGTATTTCAAGTCTAGCCCCCACAGATACGCAGTATTTT. Supplemented by reference TRBV19 and TRBJ2-3, the full variable domain reads DGGITQSPKYLFRKEGQNVTLSCEQNLNHDAMYWYRQDPGQGLRLIYYSQIVNDFQKGDIAEGYSVSREKKESFPLTVTSAQKNPTAFYLCASSISSLAPTDTQYFGPGTRLTVL.

The chain employs TRBV4-3 and TRBJ2-7; no clear D gene. In germline, CDR1 is LGHNA, CDR2 YSLEER. The CDR3 is 18 residues long. Trimming removed 0 bases from V and 0 bases from J, with 18 bases in between. The CDR3 reads CASSQDFAVASVSYEQYF. The DNA for the CDR3 is TGCGCCAGCAGCCAAGATTTCGCGGTAGCATCGGTCTCCTACGAGCAGTACTTC.

The chain recombines TRBV28 with TRBJ1-4; 8 nucleotides agree with TRBD1. The CDR3 has 13 amino acids. Germline CDR1 and CDR2: MDHEN and SYDVKM. The ends lost 5 bases at V and 8 bases at J; junction bases unmatched: 4. As DNA, the CDR3 is TGTGCCAGCAGTCCAGGGGACAGGGAAAAACTGTTTTTT. Protein product: CASSPGDREKLFF.

This clone occurred a few times. The chain has TRBV6-2 or TRBV6-3 and TRBJ2-6; D is unresolved. The V end was cut by 2 bases, the J end by 0 bases, with 2 bases between. The CDR3 has 14 residues. CDR1 and CDR2 (germline): MNHEY, SVGEGT. The DNA of the CDR3 is TGTGCCAGCAGTTACAGCTCTGGGGCCAACGTCCTGACTTTC. Its protein product is CASSYSSGANVLTF.

The chain couples TRBV27 to TRBJ2-1, with D perhaps TRBD2 (5 bases). The CDR3 covers 13 residues. The V gene's germline CDR1 is MNHEY and CDR2 SMNVEV (reference sequence). The V gene lost 7 bases and the J gene lost 7 bases, with 14 bases spanning the gap. The CDR3 loop is CASTPIARNEQFF. The CDR3 DNA sequence: TGTGCCAGCACCCCAATAGCGAGGAATGAGCAGTTCTTC.

The chain links TRBV4-3 to TRBJ1-2, with TRBD1 matching 9 bases. Germline assignment: CDR1 LGHNA and CDR2 YSLEER. V gave up 0 bases and J gave up 8 bases; unmatched junction bases: 7. The CDR3 length is 15 residues. As DNA, the CDR3 is TGCGCCAGCAGCCAAGATGCAGGGACAGGGAGGGGCTACACCTTC. This codes for CASSQDAGTGRGYTF.